The 28 T cell receptor beta chains reported below all come from one sample, sequenced in a study of cytomegalovirus exposure and HLA in healthy donors. PCR amplification relied on 60 Vbeta primers (plus 13 Jbeta primers). Generated by immunoSEQ multiplex PCR, the TCRdb table keeps only in-frame clones and is missing some. The table lists 100,000 to 150,000 clones, 70% to 80% of them singletons, with around 2.5% in the top ten. Source material: PBMCs. All receptors come from a woman aged 60 to 75 in good health and CMV-seropositive.

Concerning this clone itself: Germline and junction disagree at one end, which may indicate a read error. The chain links TRBV10-3 to TRBJ1-3, with D possibly TRBD1 on 6 matching bases. The CDR3 loop spans 16 amino acids. The germline V gene encodes CDR1 ENHRY and CDR2 SYGVKD. CDR3 in amino acids: CAISDLGQPSGNAIYF. CDR3 DNA sequence: TGTGCCATCAGTGACCTAGGACAGCCCTCTGGAAACGCCATATATTTT.

This clone was seen a handful of times. The chain employs TRBV19 and TRBJ1-1; D is uncertain. Germline-derived CDR1 and CDR2 are LNHDA and SQIVND (reference sequence). The V end lost 1 base, the J end lost 1 base, and 10 bases lay between the germline ends. This CDR3 is built from 15 residues. This CDR3 reads CASSIVPHRNTEAFF. The DNA of the CDR3 is TGTGCCAGTAGTATAGTCCCCCACAGGAACACTGAAGCTTTCTTT.

The J gene is TRBJ2-1, the V gene TRBV10-1; 10 bases match TRBD2. From germline, CDR1 is WNHNN and CDR2 SYGVQD (reference sequence). CDR3 length equals 17 residues. The V and J ends lost 4 bases and 1 base, in that order; junction bases with no gene match: 7. The CDR3 DNA is TGCGCCAGCAGTGGCTCCCTTAGCGGGGGGTCCTACAATGAGCAGTTCTTC. Its translation: CASSGSLSGGSYNEQFF.

The J gene is TRBJ2-1, the V gene TRBV12-5; 10 bases line up with TRBD1. Germline V lookup: CDR1 LGHNT, CDR2 FRNRAP. The CDR3 runs 16 residues. Trimming at V came to 4 bases and at J to 8 bases, leaving 11 bases not matched to a gene. The CDR3 protein is CASGWTPGTGEDEQFF. DNA for the CDR3: TGTGCTAGTGGTTGGACCCCGGGGACAGGGGAGGATGAGCAGTTCTTC.

The CDR3 DNA sequence: TGCGCCAGCAGCCAGGGGACAGCGACTAGCACAGATACGCAGTATTTT. It translates to CASSQGTATSTDTQYF. The rearrangement uses TRBV5-1 and TRBJ2-3, with 7 bases identical to TRBD1. The CDR3 runs to 16 residues. Looked up from germline, CDR1 is SGHRS and CDR2 is YFSETQ. V was pared by 4 bases and J by 0 bases, with 8 bases of the junction left unmatched.

The chain uses TRBV27 and TRBJ2-5, with TRBD2 matching over 16 bases. This CDR3 has 17 residues. Per the germline V gene, CDR1 is MNHEY and CDR2 is SMNVEV (reference sequence). After removal of 6 bases from V and 5 bases from J, the junction contained 9 bases not matched to a gene. The CDR3: CASSQGTSGGAYETQYF. As DNA, the CDR3 is TGTGCCAGCAGCCAAGGGACTAGCGGGGGGGCCTACGAGACCCAGTACTTC.

The chain links TRBV14 to TRBJ1-2; 8 bases line up with TRBD1. Per germline, CDR1 SGHDN and CDR2 FVKESK. This CDR3 region has 13 residues. The V gene end was trimmed by 4 bases and the J gene end by 7 bases; junction bases not matched to a gene: 5. The CDR3 here is CASSLDRARGYTF. For the CDR3, the DNA is TGTGCCAGCAGCCTGGACAGGGCCCGTGGCTACACCTTC.

This clone appeared a few times. The rearrangement uses TRBV13 and TRBJ2-5; D gene uncertain. Germline V lookup: CDR1 PRHDT, CDR2 FYEKMQ (reference sequence). The CDR3 spans 13 residues. V lost 5 bases, J lost 1 base, and 8 bases lay in between. CDR3 amino acids: CASSPLPQETQYF. The CDR3 DNA follows: TGTGCCAGCAGCCCCCTCCCCCAAGAGACCCAGTACTTC.

For this clone: This same CDR3 is encoded by further DNA sequences in the sample. The chain couples TRBV6-1 to TRBJ1-4; D is unresolved. The V gene lost 2 bases and the J gene lost 0 bases, with 10 bases spanning the gap. Germline V gene lookup returns CDR1 MNHNS and CDR2 SASEGT. This CDR3 region has 16 residues. DNA for the CDR3: TGTGCCAGCAGTGAACGAAGGAGTGCAACTAATGAAAAACTGTTTTTT. Amino acids: CASSERRSATNEKLFF.

The genes are TRBV5-4 and TRBJ2-2; D may be TRBD2 (5 bases). There are 16 residues in the CDR3. In germline, CDR1 is SGHNT, CDR2 YYREEE (reference sequence). V lost 5 bases, J lost 5 bases, and 19 bases lay in between. CDR3 amino acids: CASSSLTKGGTGELFF. CDR3 DNA sequence: TGTGCCAGCAGTTCCCTCACCAAAGGAGGAACCGGGGAGCTGTTTTTT. Based on the CDR3 plus reference TRBV5-4 and TRBJ2-2, the full variable domain is ETGVTQSPTHLIKTRGQQVTLRCSSQSGHNTVSWYQQALGQGPQFIFQYYREEENGRGNFPPRFSGLQFPNYSSELNVNALELDDSALYLCASSSLTKGGTGELFFGEGSRLTVL.

The V call is TRBV9, the J call TRBJ2-3; D ambiguous. The CDR3 is 14 residues long. Germline CDR1 reads SGDLS; CDR2 reads YYNGEE. Trimming left V 0 bases short and J 4 bases short, with 9 bases between. CDR3 sequence reads: CASSVGGSADTQYF. As DNA, the CDR3 is TGTGCCAGCAGCGTAGGAGGCAGCGCAGATACGCAGTATTTT.

This clone has a handful of counts. DNA for the CDR3: TGTGCCAGCAGTCGGGACAGAGGGACAGATACGCAGTATTTT. It codes for CASSRDRGTDTQYF. This chain uses TRBV27 with TRBJ2-3; 7 bases agree with TRBD1. Germline V gene sequence: CDR1 MNHEY, CDR2 SMNVEV (reference sequence). The V and J ends lost 5 bases and 3 bases, in that order; junction bases with no gene match: 5. This CDR3 comprises 14 residues.

This rearrangement joins TRBV7-9 to TRBJ2-7, with 7 bases aligning to TRBD2. The CDR3 length is 16 residues. Looked up from germline, CDR1 is SEHNR and CDR2 is FQNEAQ (reference sequence). The junction had 12 bases not matched to a gene; V was cut back by 1 base and J by 6 bases. CDR3 residues: CASSLVSGVLPPEQYF. The CDR3 DNA sequence: TGTGCCAGCAGCTTAGTAAGCGGGGTCCTACCCCCCGAGCAGTACTTC.

The rearrangement links TRBV5-8 to TRBJ2-4; perhaps TRBD1 as D (6 bases). Germline V gives CDR1 SGHTS, CDR2 YDEGEE. CDR3 length: 15 amino acids. The V end lost 3 bases, the J end lost 7 bases, and 17 bases lay between the germline ends. CDR3 sequence: CASSYYRVGGNIQYF. The CDR3 DNA follows: TGTGCCAGCAGCTATTACAGGGTTGGTGGTAACATTCAGTACTTC.

This rearrangement joins TRBV2 to TRBJ2-1; D unresolved. Trimming cost V 6 bases and J 3 bases, with 12 bases left between them. CDR1 and CDR2 from the germline V gene are SNHLY and FYNNEI. This CDR3 spans 14 amino acids. CDR3 loop: CASRPGSVYNEQFF. The CDR3, as DNA: TGTGCCAGCAGGCCCGGGTCCGTCTACAATGAGCAGTTCTTC.

This clone was found a few times. The chain couples TRBV25-1 to TRBJ1-3; D is undetermined. CDR3 length equals 16 residues. The germline CDR1 and CDR2 sequences are MGHDK and SYGVNS. Deletions cut 2 bases from V and 3 bases from J, with 14 bases between. The CDR3: CASSEEQLSFGNTIYF. The CDR3 DNA reads as TGTGCCAGCAGTGAAGAACAGCTATCGTTTGGAAACACCATATATTTT.

This chain connects TRBV18 to TRBJ2-7; 7 bases align to TRBD1. V gave up 3 bases and J gave up 1 base; unmatched junction bases: 6. Germline loops: CDR1 KGHSH, CDR2 LQKENI. CDR3 length: 15 residues. CDR3 protein: CASSPTTGQSYEQYF. The DNA for the CDR3 is TGTGCCAGCTCACCGACCACGGGACAGTCCTACGAGCAGTACTTC.

This clone was detected once. This chain joins TRBV4-1 and TRBJ2-7; perhaps TRBD1 as D (5 bases). Trimming stripped 1 base from V and 0 bases from J, with 10 bases between. Germline-derived CDR1 and CDR2 are MGHRA and YSYEKL. The CDR3 covers 15 residues. CDR3 DNA sequence: TGCGCCAGCAGCCAAGGAGTCGACAGCTCCTACGAGCAGTACTTC. Translating gives CASSQGVDSSYEQYF.

The CDR3 loop reads CASSGPTTDTQYF. The CDR3, as DNA: TGTGCCAGCAGTGGGCCGACCACAGATACGCAGTATTTT. This chain connects TRBV27 to TRBJ2-3; D remains ambiguous. This CDR3 is built from 13 residues. CDR1 is MNHEY, CDR2 SMNVEV, per germline (reference sequence). Trimming shortened V by 5 bases and J by 2 bases, and 8 bases separated the two germline ends.

The chain carries TRBV2 and TRBJ1-2, with a possible D match to TRBD1 (5 bases). CDR3 length: 14 residues. Germline CDR1 is SNHLY and CDR2 is FYNNEI. The V and J ends lost 2 bases and 6 bases respectively, with 13 bases between them. The CDR3 region has the DNA TGTGCCAGCAGTGAATTTAAGGGGTCAGATGGCTACACCTTC. Residues: CASSEFKGSDGYTF.

The V gene is TRBV2, the J gene TRBJ2-5; D may be TRBD1 (6 bases). Germline assignment: CDR1 SNHLY and CDR2 FYNNEI. V lost 6 bases to trimming and J lost 4 bases, with 24 bases between them. CDR3 length: 17 amino acids. In nucleotides, the CDR3 is TGTGCCAGCAGGGGGTATAATAAGGTGGGACACCTAGAGACCCAGTACTTC. Its protein is CASRGYNKVGHLETQYF.

V usage is TRBV6-5 and J usage is TRBJ1-5; D remains ambiguous. CDR3 size: 13 residues. In germline, CDR1 is MNHEY, CDR2 SVGAGI. The germline V and J ends were trimmed by 4 bases and 5 bases, with 9 bases remaining between them. The CDR3 coding sequence is TGTGCCAGCAGTTTTCAAATTGATCAGCCCCAGCATTTT. It specifies CASSFQIDQPQHF.

This clone appeared a single time. CDR3 DNA: TGCGCCAGCAGCCCGATGGGGAGGGAAGCGTCCTGTGGCTACACCTTC. This encodes CASSPMGREASCGYTF. This chain uses TRBV5-1 with TRBJ1-2; no clear D gene. The germline V gene encodes CDR1 SGHRS and CDR2 YFSETQ. This CDR3 region has 16 residues. The germline V and J ends were trimmed by 4 bases and 7 bases, with 23 bases remaining between them.

The chain employs TRBV19 and TRBJ1-1, with TRBD1 matching 12 bases. CDR1 and CDR2 (germline): LNHDA, SQIVND (reference sequence). Trimming at V came to 9 bases and at J to 0 bases, leaving 8 bases not matched to a gene. The CDR3 contains 16 residues. The chain's CDR3 is CASYGTGGPLNTEAFF. The CDR3 DNA reads TGTGCCAGCTACGGGACAGGGGGCCCCCTGAACACTGAAGCTTTCTTT.

The genes are TRBV12-5 and TRBJ1-1; unclear D gene. V was cut by 0 bases and J by 0 bases, with 11 bases left in between. This CDR3 comprises 16 residues. Germline lookup yields CDR1 LGHNT and CDR2 FRNRAP. The CDR3 protein is CASGLVFGNMNTEAFF. The DNA of the CDR3 is TGTGCTAGTGGTTTGGTATTCGGGAACATGAACACTGAAGCTTTCTTT.

The chain carries TRBV19 and TRBJ1-3, with TRBD1 matching over 7 bases. From germline, CDR1 is LNHDA and CDR2 SQIVND (reference sequence). With V trimmed by 9 bases and J by 2 bases, 7 bases remained unmatched. The CDR3 spans 14 residues. The DNA for the CDR3 is TGTGCCAGCCGCCGCACAGGGGCTGGAAACACCATATATTTT. Amino acid sequence: CASRRTGAGNTIYF.

V gene TRBV15 combines with J gene TRBJ2-7, with TRBD2 identical over 16 bases. The V segment lost 5 bases and the J segment 4 bases; nucleotides outside the gene matches: 5. In germline, CDR1 is LNHNV, CDR2 YYDKDF (reference sequence). This CDR3 spans 16 amino acids. This chain's CDR3 is CATSRLGLAGGYEQYF. The CDR3 DNA follows: TGTGCCACCAGCCGACTGGGACTAGCGGGGGGGTACGAGCAGTACTTC.

The rearrangement links TRBV19 to TRBJ1-5, with D possibly TRBD1 on 6 matching bases. Germline assignment: CDR1 LNHDA and CDR2 SQIVND (reference sequence). V lost 4 bases and J lost 3, with 13 bases in between. The CDR3 has 15 amino acids. CDR3 bases: TGTGCCAGTAGTACCCAGGACAGCTTCAATCAGCCCCAGCATTTT. Translating gives CASSTQDSFNQPQHF.